The clone carrying this TCR beta chain was recorded a few times. Its antigen is undetermined. The PCR was carried out with 60 Vbeta primers and 13 Jbeta primers. Sequenced by immunoSEQ multiplex PCR; TCRdb stores in-frame clones only, minus some. The sample has fewer than 250,000 clones, 75% to 80% seen once; the top ten hold less than 2%. The data stem from a study of cytomegalovirus exposure and HLA in healthy donors. Study findings and constraints: Roughly even sequencing depth across donors was the assumption behind the presence/absence analyses. It was reported that TCR beta sequences correctly inferred the HLA-A and HLA-B alleles for most subjects. A later examination showed that TCR association rates differed by HLA locus, with DRB1 most and HLA-C fewest. Earlier analysis found most TCR beta V segments productive about 87% or about 30% of the time.

Germline assignment: CDR1 MGHDK and CDR2 SYGVNS. The CDR3 length is 14 residues. Trimming stripped 0 bases from V and 8 bases from J, with 10 bases between. The material sequenced was PBMCs. This chain joins TRBV25-1 and TRBJ1-4, with a possible D match to TRBD1 (6 bases). The receptor's source is a male donor in good health and CMV-seronegative. CDR3 DNA sequence: TGTGCCAGCAGTGAATACGCAAGGGGGGAAAAACTGTTTTTT. This gives the protein CASSEYARGEKLFF.